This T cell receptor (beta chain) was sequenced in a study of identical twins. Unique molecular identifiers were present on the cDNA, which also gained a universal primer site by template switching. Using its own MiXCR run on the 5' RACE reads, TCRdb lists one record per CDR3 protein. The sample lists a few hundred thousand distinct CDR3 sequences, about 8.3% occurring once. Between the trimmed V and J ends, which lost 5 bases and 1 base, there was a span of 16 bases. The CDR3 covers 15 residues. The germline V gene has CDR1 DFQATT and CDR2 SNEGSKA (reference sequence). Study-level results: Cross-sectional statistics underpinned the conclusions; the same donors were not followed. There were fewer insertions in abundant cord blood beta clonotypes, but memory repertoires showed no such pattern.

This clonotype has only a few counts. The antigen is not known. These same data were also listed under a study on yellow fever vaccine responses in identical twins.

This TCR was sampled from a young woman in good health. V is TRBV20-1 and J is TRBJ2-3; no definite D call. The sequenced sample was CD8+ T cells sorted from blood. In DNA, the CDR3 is TGCAGTGCTCCCCGCCCCTTTACGGGCACAGATACGCAGTATTTT. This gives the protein CSAPRPFTGTDTQYF.